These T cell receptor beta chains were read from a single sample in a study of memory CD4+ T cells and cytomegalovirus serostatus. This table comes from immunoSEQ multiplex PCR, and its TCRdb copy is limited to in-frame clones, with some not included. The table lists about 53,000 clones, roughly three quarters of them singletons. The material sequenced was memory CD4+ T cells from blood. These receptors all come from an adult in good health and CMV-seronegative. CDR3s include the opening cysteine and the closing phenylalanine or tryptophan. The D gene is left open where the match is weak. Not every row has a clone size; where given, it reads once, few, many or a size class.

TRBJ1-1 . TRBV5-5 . TGTGCCAGCAGCTTGCGGGGGCCCCGGAACGAAGCTTTCTTT CASSLRGPRNEAFF
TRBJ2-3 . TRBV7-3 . TGTGCCAGCAGCTCCCCAGGTGGGGGCGGGAGCACAGATACGCAGTATTTT CASSSPGGGGSTDTQYF
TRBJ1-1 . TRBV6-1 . TGTGCCAGCAGTCAACACGATGAAGCTTTCTTT CASSQHDEAFF
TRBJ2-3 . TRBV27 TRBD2 TGTGCCAGCAGAGGGACTAGCCGGAGCACAGATACGCAGTATTTT CASRGTSRSTDTQYF
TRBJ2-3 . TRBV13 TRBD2 TGTGCCAGCAGCCGGGGACTAGCGGGGGCCCTGTCGCCGCGAAAAAGCACAGATACGCAGTATTTT CASSRGLAGALSPRKSTDTQYF
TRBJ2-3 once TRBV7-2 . TGTGCCAGCACCCCCGGAGTTCGAGGGGGGGCGGGAGATACGCAGTATTTT CASTPGVRGGAGDTQYF
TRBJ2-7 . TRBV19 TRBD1 TGTGCCAGTAGTCCACGACAGGGCCAAACATACGAGCAGTACTTC CASSPRQGQTYEQYF
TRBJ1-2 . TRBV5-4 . TGTGCCAGCAGCCCGCCTTCCAGGGAGAGAGGCTATGGCTACACCTTC CASSPPSRERGYGYTF
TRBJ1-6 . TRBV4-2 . TGTGCCAGCAGCCAGCATACTGGGGCAGATTCACCCCTCCACTTT CASSQHTGADSPLHF
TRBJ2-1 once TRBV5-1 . TGCGCCAGCAGGGAAAGCTCCTACAATGAGCAGTTCTTC CASRESSYNEQFF
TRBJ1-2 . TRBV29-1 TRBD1 TGCAGCGCCCAGGACAGGGTGTCGGGCTACACCTTC CSAQDRVSGYTF
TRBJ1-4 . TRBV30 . TGTGTCTTGAAGAGGGGCGCGAATGAAAAACTGTTTTTT CVLKRGANEKLFF
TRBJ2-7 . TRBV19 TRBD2 TGTGCCAGTAGTATATCGCCCGGGGGGGTTTCCTACGAGCAGTACTTC CASSISPGGVSYEQYF
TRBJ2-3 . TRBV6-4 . TGTGCCAGCAGTGTCGGCCAACCGGGGCCGGATACGCAGTATTTT CASSVGQPGPDTQYF
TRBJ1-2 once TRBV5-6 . TGTGCCAGCAGCTTGGCTAGTCAGCTCACCTTC CASSLASQLTF
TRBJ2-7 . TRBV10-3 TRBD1 TGTGCCATCAGATGGGACAGTACGACTGAGCAGTACTTC CAIRWDSTTEQYF
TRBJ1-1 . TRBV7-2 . TGTGCCAGCACCCCTGGCGGGAACACTGAAGCTTTCTTT CASTPGGNTEAFF
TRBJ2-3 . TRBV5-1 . TGCGCCAGCAGCTCCAGGGGGGGTGGGACAGATACGCAGTATTTT CASSSRGGGTDTQYF
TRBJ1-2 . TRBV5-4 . TGTGCCAGCAGCTTGGGAGGGACCTATGGCTACACCTTC CASSLGGTYGYTF
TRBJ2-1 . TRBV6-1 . TGTGCCACCTTCCGGGGATCGATCAATGAGCAGTTCTTC CATFRGSINEQFF
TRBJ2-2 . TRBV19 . TGTGCCAGTAGTATACGACACGGGGAGCTGTTTTTT CASSIRHGELFF
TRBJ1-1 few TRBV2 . TGTGCCAGCAGTGAGGGGACGAGGAACACTGAAGCTTTCTTT CASSEGTRNTEAFF
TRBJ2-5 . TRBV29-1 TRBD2 TGCAGCGGCAGGGAGGGTCCAGAGACCCAGTACTTC CSGREGPETQYF
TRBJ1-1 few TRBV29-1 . TGCAGCGTTGGCATAGGGCAGAACACTGAAGCTTTCTTT CSVGIGQNTEAFF
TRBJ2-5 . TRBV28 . TGTGCCAGCGGGGGGTACCAAGAGACCCAGTACTTC CASGGYQETQYF
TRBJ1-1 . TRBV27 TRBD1 TGTGCCAGCAGTTTCAGGGGGTACACTGAAGCTTTCTTT CASSFRGYTEAFF
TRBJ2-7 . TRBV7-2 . TGTGCCAGCAGCTACAGGGTCTCGCACGAGCAGTACTTC CASSYRVSHEQYF
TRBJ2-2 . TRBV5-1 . TGCGCCAGCAGCTTGGTTGTGGAAACCGGGGAGCTGTTTTTT CASSLVVETGELFF
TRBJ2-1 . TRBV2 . TGTGCCAGCAGCCTAGCTACAGGGAATAAGGAGCAGTTCTTC CASSLATGNKEQFF
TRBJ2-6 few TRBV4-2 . TGTGCCAGCAGCCAAGCGGGCGACTCTGGGGCCAACGTCCTGACTTTC CASSQAGDSGANVLTF
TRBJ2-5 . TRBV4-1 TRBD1 TGCGCCAGCAGCTGGACAGGACAAGAGACCCAGTACTTC CASSWTGQETQYF
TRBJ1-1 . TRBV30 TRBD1 TGTGCCTGGAGCTTACAGGGGGGGTCTCGGGGCACTGAAGCTTTCTTT CAWSLQGGSRGTEAFF
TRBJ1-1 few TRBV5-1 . TGCGCCAGCAGCTTGGATGTGAACACTGAAGCTTTCTTT CASSLDVNTEAFF
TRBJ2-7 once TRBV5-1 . TGCGCCAGCAGTCGGGACGGGTCCTACGAGCAGTACTTC CASSRDGSYEQYF
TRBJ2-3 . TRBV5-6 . TGTGCCAGCAGCTTGGGATTGGCCCTAGACACAGATACGCAGTATTTT CASSLGLALDTDTQYF
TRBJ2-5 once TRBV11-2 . TGTGCCAGCAGTCAACACTACCAAGAGACCCAGTACTTC CASSQHYQETQYF
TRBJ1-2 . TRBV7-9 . TGTGCCAGCAGCTTAGAAGGGCCCCGGAACACCTTC CASSLEGPRNTF
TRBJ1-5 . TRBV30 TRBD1 TGTGCCTGGAGTGTAGACAGGGGTAATCAGCCCCAGCATTTT CAWSVDRGNQPQHF
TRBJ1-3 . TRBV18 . TGTGCCAGCTCGATGGCAGGCGCCGTTGGAAACACCATATATTTT CASSMAGAVGNTIYF
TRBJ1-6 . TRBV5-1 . TGCGCCAGCAGCTTGTCAAGGGGCGCGGATTCTTCACCCCTCCACTTT CASSLSRGADSSPLHF
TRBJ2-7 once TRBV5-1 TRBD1 TGCGCCAGCAGCGACCGGGACAGGGGTCCGAGCTCCTACGAGCAGTACTTC CASSDRDRGPSSYEQYF
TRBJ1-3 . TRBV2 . TGTGCCAGCAGTGAAACCTGGGGACCTGGAAACACCATATATTTT CASSETWGPGNTIYF
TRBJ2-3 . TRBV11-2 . TGTGCCAGCAGCTTATCAGGCTCCCCTGCTAGCACAGATACGCAGTATTTT CASSLSGSPASTDTQYF
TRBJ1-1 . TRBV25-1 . TGTGCCAGCACCCTGACAGGTGAAGCTTTCTTT CASTLTGEAFF
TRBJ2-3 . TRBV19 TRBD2 TGTGCCAGTAGCCCCAGCGGGGGTAGCACAGATACGCAGTATTTT CASSPSGGSTDTQYF
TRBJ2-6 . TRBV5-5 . TGTGCCAGCAGCTACCCTTCGCGGGCCAACGTCCTGACTTTC CASSYPSRANVLTF
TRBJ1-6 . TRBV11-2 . TGTGCCAGCAGCCGGGGGGGCTCAGGTTCACCCCTCCACTTT CASSRGGSGSPLHF
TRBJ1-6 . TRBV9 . TGTGCCAGCAGCCCCGAGGCGGGCCGTAATTCACCCCTCCACTTT CASSPEAGRNSPLHF
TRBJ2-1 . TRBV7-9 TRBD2 TGTGCCAGCAGCCCGCCGGGTAGCGGGGGGACCAATGAGCAGTTCTTC CASSPPGSGGTNEQFF
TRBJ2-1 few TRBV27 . TGTGCCAGCAGTTTACGGCATGAGCAGTTCTTC CASSLRHEQFF
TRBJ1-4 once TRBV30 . TGTGCCTGGAGTCGGCAGGGAGGGGAAAAACTGTTTTTT CAWSRQGGEKLFF
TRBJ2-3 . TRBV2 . TGTGCCAGCAGTGAGGGACTTAGCACAGATACGCAGTATTTT CASSEGLSTDTQYF
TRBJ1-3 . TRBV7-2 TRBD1 TGTGCCAGCAGCTTAGGACACAGGGGGGGAAACACCATATATTTT CASSLGHRGGNTIYF
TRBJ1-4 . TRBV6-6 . TGTGCCAGCAGAAGGGGCACGGATGAAAAACTGTTTTTT CASRRGTDEKLFF
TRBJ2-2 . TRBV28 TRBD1 TGTGCCAGCAGCCCCGGGACAGCGAACACCGGGGAGCTGTTTTTT CASSPGTANTGELFF
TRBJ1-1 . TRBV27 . TGTGCCACCTTAGACAGGCTCAACACTGAAGCTTTCTTT CATLDRLNTEAFF
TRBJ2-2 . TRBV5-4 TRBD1 TGTGCCAGCAGCCCGGGGACAGGGATGGAGACCGGGGAGCTGTTTTTT CASSPGTGMETGELFF
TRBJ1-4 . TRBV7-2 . TGTGCCAGCAGCACCCACAGGGAGGGCTCACAGAAACTGTTTTTT CASSTHREGSQKLFF
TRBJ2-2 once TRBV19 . TGTGCCAGTAGTATCGCGGAACAGGGCACCGGGGAGCTGTTTTTT CASSIAEQGTGELFF